The 22 T cell receptor beta chains below all came from one sample that was sequenced in a study of blood T cell repertoires in COVID-19. Some clones are missing from TCRdb's copy, which holds only in-frame ones; the method was immunoSEQ multiplex PCR. This table has hundreds of thousands of clones, 82% appearing once. Sequencing was performed on PBMCs or T cells enriched from blood (not recorded which). These receptors were collected from a woman aged 55-69 years who had recovered from COVID-19.

The chain links TRBV5-1 to TRBJ2-1; maybe TRBD1 (7 bases). The CDR3 contains 15 residues. V was trimmed by 1 base and J by 6 bases, leaving 14 bases between them. CDR1 SGHRS and CDR2 YFSETQ come from the germline V gene. CDR3 bases: TGCGCCAGCAGCTTGTTATCAGGGGGACTCAATGAGCAGTTCTTC. This codes for CASSLLSGGLNEQFF.

V usage is TRBV3-1 (or the pseudogene TRBV3-2) and J usage is TRBJ2-2; no firm D call. Germline values: CDR1 LGHDT, CDR2 YNNKEL (reference sequence). The CDR3 sequence is 14 residues long. Trimming shortened V by 4 bases and J by 2 bases, and 8 bases separated the two germline ends. CDR3 residues: CASSPSPNTGELFF. CDR3 bases: TGTGCCAGCAGCCCGAGTCCTAACACCGGGGAGCTGTTTTTT.

This clone was counted many times. For the CDR3, the DNA is TGCAGCGTTTCGCCTAGCGGGGTCTACGAGCAGTACTTC. This gives the protein CSVSPSGVYEQYF. The chain has TRBV29-1 and TRBJ2-7; TRBD2 matches 9 bases. Per germline, CDR1 SQVTM and CDR2 ANQGSEA. This CDR3 contains 13 residues. V dropped 5 bases and J dropped 3; count of bases not matched to a gene: 5.

CDR3 sequence reads: CASSQGLRGDEQFF. The DNA for the CDR3 is TGTGCCAGCAGTCAGGGACTGCGAGGGGATGAGCAGTTCTTC. The chain combines TRBV14 with TRBJ2-1, with D tentatively TRBD2 (6 bases). With 6 bases removed from V and 8 bases from J, the gap between germline ends came to 17 bases. Germline CDR1 reads SGHDN; CDR2 reads FVKESK. This CDR3 region has 14 residues.

The chain combines TRBV9 with TRBJ2-3; possible D gene TRBD2, 6 bases. V was pared by 2 bases and J by 2 bases, with 12 bases between. Germline V gives CDR1 SGDLS, CDR2 YYNGEE. CDR3 size: 15 residues. CDR3 region: CASSVTRIHTDTQYF. In DNA form, the CDR3 reads TGTGCCAGCAGCGTGACTAGGATCCACACAGATACGCAGTATTTT.

V is TRBV19 and J is TRBJ1-2, with D hard to call. CDR3 length: 15 amino acids. V was clipped by 1 base and J by 5 bases, with 14 bases between them. CDR1 LNHDA and CDR2 SQIVND come from the germline V gene (reference sequence). The CDR3 nucleotides are TGTGCCAGTAGTATAGTGAGGCCGGAAAGATATGGCTACACCTTC. The encoded protein is CASSIVRPERYGYTF.

The chain recombines TRBV11-2 with TRBJ1-2; weak D call: TRBD1 (6 bases). This CDR3 region has 13 residues. V lost 5 bases to trimming and J lost 4 bases, with 11 bases between them. Looked up from germline, CDR1 is SGHAT and CDR2 is FQNNGV. CDR3 nucleotide sequence: TGTGCCAGCAGCCCCACAGGGATCTATGGCTACACCTTC. It is translated as CASSPTGIYGYTF.

The J gene is TRBJ1-2, the V gene TRBV7-9; 11 bases match TRBD1. Losses at the gene ends were 5 bases for V and 2 bases for J; bases not matched to a gene: 4. The germline V gene has CDR1 SEHNR and CDR2 FQNEAQ (reference sequence). This CDR3 has 15 amino acids. This CDR3 is CASSPGTGGNYGYTF. CDR3 DNA sequence: TGTGCCAGCAGCCCGGGGACAGGGGGGAACTATGGCTACACCTTC.

This clone was seen once. V and J are TRBV5-4 and TRBJ2-5; perhaps TRBD1 as D (6 bases). From germline, CDR1 is SGHNT and CDR2 YYREEE (reference sequence). Trimming removed 4 bases from V and 5 bases from J, with 9 bases in between. The CDR3 totals 12 residues. CDR3 sequence (DNA): TGTGCCAGCAGCAGGACAGCGGAGACCCAGTACTTC. Protein sequence: CASSRTAETQYF.

In nucleotides, the CDR3 is TGCGCCAGCAGTGAGCTGTTGAACACCGGGGAGCTGTTTTTT. Protein product: CASSELLNTGELFF. The chain has TRBV10-1 and TRBJ2-2; D is unresolved. This CDR3 comprises 14 residues. V was cut by 2 bases and J by 1 base, with 5 bases left in between. Germline V gives CDR1 WNHNN, CDR2 SYGVQD (reference sequence).

There are a few counts of this clone. This chain uses TRBV2 with TRBJ1-4, with 8 bases matching TRBD1. V gave up 6 bases and J gave up 11 bases; unmatched junction bases: 8. The V gene's germline CDR1 is SNHLY and CDR2 FYNNEI. The CDR3 is 13 amino acids. CDR3 nucleotide sequence: TGTGCCAGCAGGCCAGACAGGGGTTCGAAACTGTTTTTT. Translation: CASRPDRGSKLFF.

This rearrangement joins TRBV7-2 to TRBJ1-3; D uncertain. Germline CDR1 SGHTA, CDR2 FQGNSA. This CDR3 has 15 amino acids. The V end lost 5 bases, the J end lost 7 bases, and 18 bases lay between the germline ends. Here the CDR3 DNA reads TGTGCCAGCAGCCCCACAGTCGGGAGAGGGAACACCATATATTTT. It is translated as CASSPTVGRGNTIYF.

CDR3 bases: TGTGCCAGTAGGAACAGGGTTAATCAGCCCCAGCATTTT. It specifies CASRNRVNQPQHF. The chain is built from TRBV19 and TRBJ1-5, with D maybe TRBD1 (6 bases). Germline CDR1 LNHDA, CDR2 SQIVND (reference sequence). Trimming pared 6 bases from V and 4 bases from J, leaving 10 bases between. This CDR3 is 13 amino acids long.

The J gene is TRBJ2-7, the V gene TRBV24-1, with a possible D match to TRBD1 (5 bases). The CDR3 has 17 residues. CDR1 and CDR2 from the germline V gene are KGHDR and SFDVKD. V was clipped by 9 bases and J by 0 bases, with 23 bases between them. CDR3 sequence reads: CATASPQGATLSYEQYF. CDR3 coding DNA: TGTGCCACCGCGTCCCCTCAAGGGGCTACCCTCTCCTACGAGCAGTACTTC.

The chain is built from TRBV14 and TRBJ1-1; D not certain. The CDR3 spans 13 residues. Trimming removed 1 base from V and 0 bases from J, with 3 bases in between. Germline V gene data show CDR1 as SGHDN and CDR2 as FVKESK. DNA for the CDR3: TGTGCCAGCAGCCAAGCCATGAACACTGAAGCTTTCTTT. It codes for CASSQAMNTEAFF.

The V and J genes are TRBV19 and TRBJ2-3; possibly TRBD2 for D (6 bases). With 7 bases removed from V and 3 bases from J, the gap between germline ends came to 17 bases. The CDR3 is made up of 15 amino acids. Germline-derived CDR1 and CDR2 are LNHDA and SQIVND (reference sequence). The DNA of the CDR3 is TGTGCCAGTACTCCGGACTGGCGGGAAACAGATACGCAGTATTTT. Translating gives CASTPDWRETDTQYF. The complete variable domain, with remaining parts taken from reference TRBV19 and TRBJ2-3, reads DGGITQSPKYLFRKEGQNVTLSCEQNLNHDAMYWYRQDPGQGLRLIYYSQIVNDFQKGDIAEGYSVSREKKESFPLTVTSAQKNPTAFYLCASTPDWRETDTQYFGPGTRLTVL.

The V call is TRBV5-1, the J call TRBJ1-3, with 10 nucleotides matching TRBD1. Germline CDR1 and CDR2: SGHRS and YFSETQ. J was trimmed by 4 bases and V by 4 bases; bases with no gene match: 8. This CDR3 spans 16 amino acids. CDR3 nucleotide sequence: TGCGCCAGCAGCCCCCAGACAGGGGGCTACGGAAACACCATATATTTT. Amino acid sequence: CASSPQTGGYGNTIYF.

The genes are TRBV7-2 and TRBJ1-2; TRBD1 agrees at 9 bases. The CDR3 is 15 residues long. Per germline, CDR1 SGHTA and CDR2 FQGNSA. Losses at the gene ends were 5 bases for V and 3 bases for J; bases not matched to a gene: 7. The CDR3 DNA is TGTGCCAGCAGCCCCGGACAGGGGATTCACTATGGCTACACCTTC. This codes for CASSPGQGIHYGYTF.

The CDR3 DNA sequence: TGTGCCACCGGGACAGAGGACAATGAGCAGTTCTTC. Translating it yields CATGTEDNEQFF. The chain recombines TRBV12-3 or TRBV12-4 with TRBJ2-1; 7 nucleotides match TRBD1. V trimming: 10 bases; J trimming: 5 bases; junction bases outside the gene matches: 5. The CDR3 totals 12 residues.

The gene calls are TRBV5-4 and TRBJ2-2; 10 bases are a match to TRBD2. V shed 4 bases, J shed 7 bases, and the junction held 7 bases outside the gene matches. CDR1 and CDR2 from the germline V gene are SGHNT and YYREEE (reference sequence). The CDR3 sequence is 15 residues long. In DNA, the CDR3 is TGTGCCAGCAGCCCCCAGCGGGAGGGCCGCGGGGAGCTGTTTTTT. Translation: CASSPQREGRGELFF.

The CDR3 nucleotides read TGTGCCAGCAGCCAAGTCGATCAGGGCACTGAAGCTTTCTTT. Amino acids: CASSQVDQGTEAFF. The chain couples TRBV3-1 (or the pseudogene TRBV3-2) to TRBJ1-1; TRBD1 might be the D (5 bases). The V end was cut by 1 base, the J end by 4 bases, with 10 bases between. Germline V gives CDR1 LGHDT, CDR2 YNNKEL (reference sequence). The CDR3 is 14 amino acids.

Worth noting for this clone: The same CDR3 is also encoded by other DNA sequences in this sample. The chain joins TRBV18 to TRBJ2-5; no clear D gene. Germline V gene sequence: CDR1 KGHSH, CDR2 LQKENI. The CDR3 contains 14 residues. Between the trimmed V and J ends, which lost 0 bases and 3 bases, there was a span of 8 bases. This CDR3 reads CASSPPKTKETQYF. In DNA, the CDR3 is TGTGCCAGCTCACCACCGAAAACAAAAGAGACCCAGTACTTC.